Shown below are 8 T cell receptor beta chains from a single sample sequenced in a study of T cell responses to AZD1222 COVID-19 vaccine. Sequenced by immunoSEQ multiplex PCR; TCRdb stores in-frame clones only, minus some. The data show 100,000 to 130,000 clones, with about nine tenths seen just once and around 4.5% held by the top ten. The sequences come from peripheral blood, collected on day 0 of AZD1222 vaccination. These receptors originate from an adult in good health.

This sequence joins TRBV24-1 and TRBJ2-2; TRBD2 aligns across 11 bases. The germline CDR1 and CDR2 sequences are KGHDR and SFDVKD. This CDR3 is built from 18 residues. The V and J ends lost 2 bases and 3 bases, in that order; junction bases with no gene match: 7. The CDR3 DNA reads TGTGCCACCAGTGATTCCGCCGGGACTAGCGGCTACACCGGGGAGCTGTTTTTT. This translates into CATSDSAGTSGYTGELFF.

The chain has TRBV30 and TRBJ1-4; D not certain. V was pared by 5 bases and J by 7 bases, with 14 bases between. The CDR3 covers 13 residues. Germline CDR1 GTSNPN, CDR2 SVGIG (reference sequence). The DNA for the CDR3 is TGTGCCTGGGCAGTAAAGGGTTCTGAAAAACTGTTTTTT. Encoded protein: CAWAVKGSEKLFF.

The CDR3 sequence: CSVDNPRDGQYF. DNA for the CDR3: TGCAGCGTTGACAACCCCAGAGACGGGCAGTACTTC. V gene TRBV29-1 combines with J gene TRBJ2-7; D is unclear. V lost 3 bases, J lost 9 bases, and 15 bases lay in between. The CDR3 consists of 12 residues. CDR1 SQVTM and CDR2 ANQGSEA come from the germline V gene.

V and J are TRBV14 and TRBJ1-1; 10 bases align to TRBD1. Unmatched junction bases numbered 13, after V lost 6 bases and J lost 12 bases. The length of the CDR3 is 14 residues. Germline V gene sequence: CDR1 SGHDN, CDR2 FVKESK. The CDR3 here is CASSGGQGERVTFF. DNA for the CDR3: TGTGCCAGCAGTGGTGGACAGGGGGAGAGGGTAACTTTCTTT.

This chain joins TRBV7-9 and TRBJ2-3; 10 bases are a match to TRBD1. This CDR3 comprises 15 residues. V lost 1 base, J lost 5 bases, and 3 bases stayed unmatched. Germline-derived CDR1 and CDR2 are SEHNR and FQNEAQ (reference sequence). The CDR3 nucleotides are TGTGCCAGCAGCTTAGAGACAGGGGGCATAGATACGCAGTATTTT. This encodes CASSLETGGIDTQYF. Variable domain in full (rest from reference TRBV7-9 and TRBJ2-3): DTGVSQNPRHKITKRGQNVTFRCDPISEHNRLYWYRQTLGQGPEFLTYFQNEAQLEKSRLLSDRFSAERPKGSFSTLEIQRTEQGDSAMYLCASSLETGGIDTQYFGPGTRLTVL.

This CDR3 reads CASSVVRLAGGPGELFF. CDR3 DNA: TGTGCCAGCAGCGTAGTGAGACTAGCGGGAGGGCCTGGGGAGCTGTTTTTT. The chain employs TRBV9 and TRBJ2-2; 14 bases fit TRBD2. The CDR3 sequence is 17 residues long. The trim removed 0 bases at V and 8 bases at J, leaving 6 bases unmatched. CDR1 SGDLS and CDR2 YYNGEE come from the germline V gene.

This clone was counted a few times. This sequence joins TRBV9 and TRBJ2-7; D is ambiguous. The germline V and J ends were trimmed by 4 bases and 0 bases, with 8 bases remaining between them. Germline CDR1 is SGDLS and CDR2 is YYNGEE. CDR3 size: 13 residues. This chain's CDR3 is CASSKGPSYEQYF. DNA of the CDR3: TGTGCCAGCAGCAAGGGTCCCTCCTACGAGCAGTACTTC. Combining the CDR3 with reference TRBV9 and TRBJ2-7 gives the whole variable domain DSGVTQTPKHLITATGQRVTLRCSPRSGDLSVYWYQQSLDQGLQFLIQYYNGEERAKGNILERFSAQQFPDLHSELNLSSLELGDSALYFCASSKGPSYEQYFGPGTRLTVT.

V is TRBV19 and J is TRBJ1-5; D is ambiguous. CDR3 length equals 15 residues. V lost 5 bases and J 7 bases, leaving 18 bases between the germline ends. Germline-derived CDR1 and CDR2 are LNHDA and SQIVND (reference sequence). CDR3: CASSAGREEGQPQHF. CDR3 nucleotide sequence: TGTGCCAGTAGTGCCGGCCGGGAGGAGGGACAGCCCCAGCATTTT.